The 27 T cell receptor beta chains listed next were all sequenced from one sample in a study of blood T cell repertoires in COVID-19. Repertoires were generated with immunoSEQ multiplex PCR, while TCRdb's copy carries only in-frame clones and drops some. This repertoire shows 150,000 to 200,000 clones, about 86% found once; its top ten account for roughly 19%. The sequenced sample consisted of peripheral blood. All receptors come from a woman older than 75 with acute or convalescent COVID-19.

V usage is TRBV23-1 and J usage is TRBJ2-7, with 7 bases fitting TRBD2. TRBV23-1 is classed as an ORF, of uncertain function. The V gene end was trimmed by 8 bases and the J gene end by 1 base; junction bases not matched to a gene: 11. The CDR3 is 15 amino acids. CDR3 nucleotide sequence: TGCGCCAGCCATCGGGGAGGGCTAGTTTCCTACGAGCAGTACTTC. Translated: CASHRGGLVSYEQYF.

This clone showed up just once. V gene TRBV29-1 combines with J gene TRBJ2-1; D is ambiguous. Germline lookup yields CDR1 SQVTM and CDR2 ANQGSEA. CDR3 length equals 13 residues. Between the trimmed V and J ends, which lost 1 base and 5 bases, there was a span of 9 bases. The CDR3 region is CSVEGGNDNEQFF. CDR3 nucleotide sequence: TGCAGCGTTGAAGGCGGCAACGACAATGAGCAGTTCTTC.

The J gene is TRBJ2-3, the V gene TRBV29-1, with TRBD2 matching over 12 bases. The CDR3 is made up of 15 amino acids. The ends lost 4 bases at V and 4 bases at J; junction bases unmatched: 6. In germline, CDR1 is SQVTM, CDR2 ANQGSEA. The CDR3 nucleotides read TGCAGCGTTGGGTCTAGCGGGGGGGCTGCAGATACGCAGTATTTT. This codes for CSVGSSGGAADTQYF.

The rearrangement joins TRBV10-3 to TRBJ1-2; a possible D gene is TRBD1 (6 bases). Trimming cost V 7 bases and J 8 bases, with 17 bases left between them. This CDR3 has 13 amino acids. Germline V CDR1 and CDR2: ENHRY, SYGVKD. The CDR3 bases are TGTGCCATCACATTCGGACAGAGGGACGGCTACACCTTC. Translating it yields CAITFGQRDGYTF.

The genes are TRBV4-2 and TRBJ2-7; TRBD1 matches at 7 bases. Per the germline V gene, CDR1 is LGHNA and CDR2 is YNFKEQ. The ends lost 0 bases at V and 2 bases at J; junction bases unmatched: 4. The CDR3 is 15 residues long. The CDR3 DNA is TGTGCCAGCAGCCAAGAGGGGACAGTAGCCTACGAGCAGTACTTC. Protein: CASSQEGTVAYEQYF.

The genes are TRBV11-3 and TRBJ2-2; 9 nucleotides match TRBD1. The V gene's germline CDR1 is SGHNT and CDR2 YENEEA. Losses at the gene ends were 5 bases for V and 5 bases for J; bases not matched to a gene: 6. The CDR3 consists of 15 residues. As DNA, the CDR3 is TGTGCCAGCAGCGCTGGACAGGGGAATACCGGGGAGCTGTTTTTT. Translated, it gives CASSAGQGNTGELFF.

The chain is built from TRBV4-2 and TRBJ2-5; the match to TRBD1 covers 7 bases. Losses at the gene ends were 0 bases for V and 2 bases for J; bases not matched to a gene: 3. CDR3 size: 15 residues. CDR1 and CDR2 (germline): LGHNA, YNFKEQ. The CDR3 DNA reads as TGTGCCAGCAGCCAAGATTGGGGACAGCAAGAGACCCAGTACTTC. Encoded protein: CASSQDWGQQETQYF.

The chain joins TRBV7-2 to TRBJ2-5, with D possibly TRBD1 on 5 matching bases. The CDR3 runs 14 residues. In germline, CDR1 is SGHTA, CDR2 FQGNSA. Trimming removed 4 bases at V and 3 bases at J, with 12 bases between. The CDR3 here is CASSSRQKKETQYF. CDR3 sequence (DNA): TGTGCCAGCAGCTCCCGACAGAAAAAAGAGACCCAGTACTTC.

This sequence joins TRBV9 and TRBJ2-5, with a weak D call TRBD2 (7 bases). The CDR3 length is 15 residues. Per germline, CDR1 SGDLS and CDR2 YYNGEE. Trimming pared 0 bases from V and 5 bases from J, leaving 14 bases between. The CDR3 nucleotides are TGTGCCAGCAGCGTAGGATGGGGGGGGCAGGAGACCCAGTACTTC. Amino acids: CASSVGWGGQETQYF.

V gene TRBV19 combines with J gene TRBJ1-4; maybe TRBD1 (5 bases). V was cut by 7 bases and J by 3 bases, with 15 bases left in between. CDR3 length: 15 residues. CDR1 is LNHDA and CDR2 is SQIVND in the germline V gene (reference sequence). CDR3 DNA sequence: TGTGCCAGTAATAACGGGGGTTCGCCTAATGAAAAACTGTTTTTT. This encodes CASNNGGSPNEKLFF. Using reference TRBV19 and TRBJ1-4 for the parts outside the CDR3, the full variable domain is DGGITQSPKYLFRKEGQNVTLSCEQNLNHDAMYWYRQDPGQGLRLIYYSQIVNDFQKGDIAEGYSVSREKKESFPLTVTSAQKNPTAFYLCASNNGGSPNEKLFFGSGTQLSVL.

This chain joins TRBV11-2 and TRBJ1-6; D might be TRBD1 (6 bases). V lost 5 bases to trimming and J lost 11 bases, with 13 bases between them. Germline CDR1 SGHAT, CDR2 FQNNGV. The CDR3 totals 13 residues. The CDR3 bases are TGTGCCAGCAGCCCAGGGGTTCGACCACCCCTCCACTTT. Translating it yields CASSPGVRPPLHF.

J is TRBJ1-2 and V is TRBV5-1, with D tentatively TRBD1 (6 bases). Trimming shortened V by 2 bases and J by 3 bases, and 11 bases separated the two germline ends. CDR1 and CDR2 from the germline V gene are SGHRS and YFSETQ. This CDR3 region has 14 residues. The CDR3 region is CASSLGGPYYGYTF. CDR3 DNA: TGCGCCAGCAGCTTAGGGGGTCCCTACTATGGCTACACCTTC.

The sample holds one count of this clone. The CDR3 loop is CASSSYRAFLSGANVLTF. CDR3 DNA sequence: TGTGCCAGCAGCTCCTACAGGGCCTTCCTCTCTGGGGCCAACGTCCTGACTTTC. The chain employs TRBV13 and TRBJ2-6, with D maybe TRBD1 (6 bases). Trimming took 4 bases from V and 0 from J, leaving 16 bases between them. The CDR3 runs to 18 residues. CDR1 is PRHDT, CDR2 FYEKMQ, per germline (reference sequence).

The rearrangement links TRBV3-1 (or the pseudogene TRBV3-2) to TRBJ2-7; TRBD2 might be the D (5 bases). Trimming removed 4 bases at V and 0 bases at J, with 10 bases between. The CDR3 sequence is 14 residues long. Germline V lookup: CDR1 LGHDT, CDR2 YNNKEL (reference sequence). The CDR3 DNA is TGTGCCAGCAGCCTTAGCGCGTCCTCCTACGAGCAGTACTTC. It translates to CASSLSASSYEQYF.

The J gene is TRBJ2-3, the V gene TRBV24-1; D ambiguous. From germline, CDR1 is KGHDR and CDR2 SFDVKD. This CDR3 is 13 amino acids long. Trimming cost V 7 bases and J 3 bases, with 10 bases left between them. The CDR3 sequence is CATSRKTTDTQYF. The CDR3 coding sequence is TGTGCCACCAGCCGAAAGACAACAGATACGCAGTATTTT.

The chain uses TRBV5-1 and TRBJ2-3, with 8 bases aligning to TRBD2. CDR3 length equals 18 residues. The germline V gene has CDR1 SGHRS and CDR2 YFSETQ. The J segment lost 0 bases and the V segment lost 2 bases, leaving 11 bases of the junction unmatched. CDR3 in DNA: TGCGCCAGCAGCTTCGGGCGGGGGGCACGAACTAGCACAGATACGCAGTATTTT. Its translation is CASSFGRGARTSTDTQYF.

V usage is TRBV23-1 and J usage is TRBJ2-3; possibly TRBD2 for D (7 bases). TRBV23-1 is given ORF status, its function remaining uncertain. Trimming left V 0 bases short and J 2 bases short, with 15 bases between. The length of the CDR3 is 17 residues. The CDR3 sequence is CASSQSGAGANTDTQYF. The CDR3 region has the DNA TGCGCCAGCAGTCAATCAGGCGCGGGGGCTAACACAGATACGCAGTATTTT.

This sequence joins TRBV9 and TRBJ2-2; 7 nucleotides line up with TRBD1. Germline V lookup: CDR1 SGDLS, CDR2 YYNGEE. V lost 2 bases, J lost 3 bases, and 7 bases stayed unmatched. The CDR3 is made up of 16 amino acids. As DNA, the CDR3 is TGTGCCAGCAGCGTCGAACTGGGACAGTACACCGGGGAGCTGTTTTTT. Encoded protein: CASSVELGQYTGELFF.

This chain links TRBV11-2 with TRBJ2-2; D might be TRBD1 (6 bases). Germline lookup yields CDR1 SGHAT and CDR2 FQNNGV. Trimming removed 2 bases at V and 4 bases at J, with 8 bases between. CDR3 length: 14 residues. DNA of the CDR3: TGTGCCAGCAGCTTACAGGGGACCACCGGGGAGCTGTTTTTT. It yields the protein CASSLQGTTGELFF.

As for this clone: Other DNA sequences within the sample encode an identical CDR3. The chain employs TRBV29-1 and TRBJ1-4, with a possible D match to TRBD1 (5 bases). This CDR3 has 13 residues. Germline V gene data show CDR1 as SQVTM and CDR2 as ANQGSEA. Trimming removed 4 bases from V and 1 base from J, with 7 bases in between. The CDR3 sequence is CSVGRGTNEKLFF. The CDR3 region has the DNA TGCAGCGTTGGTAGGGGAACTAATGAAAAACTGTTTTTT.

This chain connects TRBV6-1 to TRBJ2-1; possible D gene TRBD1, 6 bases. Germline-derived CDR1 and CDR2 are MNHNS and SASEGT. Deletions cut 8 bases from V and 7 bases from J, with 18 bases between. This CDR3 region has 14 residues. As DNA, the CDR3 is TGTGCCAGCCTTAACCAGGGGATTCGTAATGAGCAGTTCTTC. This codes for CASLNQGIRNEQFF.

The chain links TRBV6-6 to TRBJ1-5, with D maybe TRBD1 (5 bases). The CDR3 extends over 14 amino acids. The V end lost 4 bases, the J end lost 3 bases, and 10 bases lay between the germline ends. Germline V gene sequence: CDR1 MNHNY, CDR2 SVGAGI (reference sequence). The CDR3 region has the DNA TGTGCCAGCAGTTTAGCAGGGAACAATCAGCCCCAGCATTTT. This sequence encodes CASSLAGNNQPQHF.

The chain is built from TRBV10-3 and TRBJ2-3, with D possibly TRBD1 on 6 matching bases. The CDR3 consists of 17 residues. Germline CDR1 ENHRY, CDR2 SYGVKD. Trimming removed 2 bases at V and 0 bases at J, with 15 bases between. CDR3 in amino acids: CAISEGTQGSSTDTQYF. CDR3 DNA sequence: TGTGCCATCAGTGAGGGGACACAGGGTTCGAGCACAGATACGCAGTATTTT.

The CDR3 loop is CASSQRQSTDTQYF. The CDR3 DNA is TGCGCCAGCAGCCAGAGACAGAGTACAGATACGCAGTATTTT. The V gene is TRBV4-1, the J gene TRBJ2-3; perhaps TRBD1 as D (5 bases). This CDR3 spans 14 amino acids. Looked up from germline, CDR1 is MGHRA and CDR2 is YSYEKL. V was clipped by 3 bases and J by 3 bases, with 10 bases between them.

This chain joins TRBV19 and TRBJ2-3; tentatively, D is TRBD2 (5 bases). This CDR3 has 13 residues. Germline CDR1 reads LNHDA; CDR2 reads SQIVND (reference sequence). Trimming removed 7 bases from V and 3 bases from J, with 11 bases in between. For the CDR3, the DNA is TGTGCCAGTACGGGCCCGGGGACAGATACGCAGTATTTT. This translates into CASTGPGTDTQYF. Complete variable domain (other parts from reference TRBV19 and TRBJ2-3): DGGITQSPKYLFRKEGQNVTLSCEQNLNHDAMYWYRQDPGQGLRLIYYSQIVNDFQKGDIAEGYSVSREKKESFPLTVTSAQKNPTAFYLCASTGPGTDTQYFGPGTRLTVL.

The chain is built from TRBV5-6 and TRBJ1-2, with TRBD1 identical over 7 bases. V trimming: 4 bases; J trimming: 1 base; junction bases outside the gene matches: 4. The CDR3 extends over 14 amino acids. Germline CDR1 is SGHDT and CDR2 is YYEEEE. This CDR3 reads CASSTRQGNYGYTF. CDR3 DNA: TGTGCCAGCAGCACCAGACAGGGTAACTATGGCTACACCTTC.

This clone has a single count. The CDR3 reads CASSLLGQGALEQYF. In nucleotides, the CDR3 is TGTGCCAGCAGCTTGCTGGGACAGGGGGCTCTCGAGCAGTACTTC. V gene TRBV11-2 combines with J gene TRBJ2-7, with 12 bases identical to TRBD1. V lost 3 bases, J lost 6 bases, and 6 bases stayed unmatched. The CDR3 is 15 amino acids. Germline V gene data show CDR1 as SGHAT and CDR2 as FQNNGV.